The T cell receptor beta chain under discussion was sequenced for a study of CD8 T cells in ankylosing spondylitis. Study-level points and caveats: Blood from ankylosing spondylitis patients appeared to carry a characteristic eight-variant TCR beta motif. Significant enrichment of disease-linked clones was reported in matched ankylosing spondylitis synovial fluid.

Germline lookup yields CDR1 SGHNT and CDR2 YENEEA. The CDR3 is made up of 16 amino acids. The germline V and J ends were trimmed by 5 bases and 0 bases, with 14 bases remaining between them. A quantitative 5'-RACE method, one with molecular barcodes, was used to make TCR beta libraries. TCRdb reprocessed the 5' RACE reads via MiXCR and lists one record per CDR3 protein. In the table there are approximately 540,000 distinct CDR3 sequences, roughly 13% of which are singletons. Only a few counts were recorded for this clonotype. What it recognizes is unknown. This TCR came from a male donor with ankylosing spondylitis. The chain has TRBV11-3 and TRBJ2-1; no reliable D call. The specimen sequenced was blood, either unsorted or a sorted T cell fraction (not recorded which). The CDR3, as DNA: TGTGCCAGCAGCCCCCTCGATCTGAGCTCCTACAATGAGCAGTTCTTC. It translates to CASSPLDLSSYNEQFF.